This TCR beta chain was identified during a study of blood T cell repertoires in COVID-19. Germline CDR1 reads MNHNY; CDR2 reads SVGAGI (reference sequence). V shed 5 bases, J shed 7 bases, and the junction held 26 bases outside the gene matches. This CDR3 comprises 20 residues. The assay was immunoSEQ multiplex PCR, and TCRdb's table has in-frame clones only and misses some. Found here are 60,000 to 80,000 clones, around 90% of them singletons; the top ten hold roughly 1%. The sequence came from a man in his 70s with acute or convalescent COVID-19. The chain is built from TRBV6-6 and TRBJ2-5; TRBD2 matches 9 bases. The specimen was peripheral blood. The CDR3 bases are TGTGCCAGCAGTCGCAACCCGACTAGCGGAGGTACCAAGAGACCGGCGACCCAGTACTTC. Translating gives CASSRNPTSGGTKRPATQYF.